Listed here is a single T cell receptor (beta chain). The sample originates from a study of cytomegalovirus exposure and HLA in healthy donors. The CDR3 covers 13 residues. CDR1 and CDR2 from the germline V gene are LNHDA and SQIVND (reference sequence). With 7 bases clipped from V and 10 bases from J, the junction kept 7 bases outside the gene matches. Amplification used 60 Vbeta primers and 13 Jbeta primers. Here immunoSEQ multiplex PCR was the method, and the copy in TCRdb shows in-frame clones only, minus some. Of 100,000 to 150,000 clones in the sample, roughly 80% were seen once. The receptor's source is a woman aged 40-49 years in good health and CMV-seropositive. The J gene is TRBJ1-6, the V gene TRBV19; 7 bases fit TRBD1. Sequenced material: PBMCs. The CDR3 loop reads CASKTGTLSPLHF. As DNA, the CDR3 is TGTGCCAGTAAGACAGGGACGCTGTCACCCCTCCACTTT.